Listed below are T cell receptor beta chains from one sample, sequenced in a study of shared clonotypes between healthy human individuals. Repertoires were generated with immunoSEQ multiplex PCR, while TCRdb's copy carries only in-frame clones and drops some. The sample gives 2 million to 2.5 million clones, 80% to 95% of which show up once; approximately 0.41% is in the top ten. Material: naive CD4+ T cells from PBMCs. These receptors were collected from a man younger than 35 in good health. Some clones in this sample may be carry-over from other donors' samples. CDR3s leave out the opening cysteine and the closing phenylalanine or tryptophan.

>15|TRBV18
ASSSLTDPIMNTEAF
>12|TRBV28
ASSTREGTGELF
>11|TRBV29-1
SVEGQGGTEAF
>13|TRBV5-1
ASSSRLGGVNEQF
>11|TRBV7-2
ASSVSRGTEAF
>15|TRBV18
ASSPPSVPGSYYEQY
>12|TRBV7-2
ASSLENRGIGYT
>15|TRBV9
ASSVGGSGRATDTQY
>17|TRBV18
ASSPVTSGRARSYNEQF
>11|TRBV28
ASSLYQAQPQH
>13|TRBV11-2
ASSLGLGQGYEQY
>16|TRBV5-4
ASSLPGQGARGGEKLF
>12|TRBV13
ASSLRTGAYEQY
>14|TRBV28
ASSLWVGRNTDTQY
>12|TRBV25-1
ASSGGTGKQPQH
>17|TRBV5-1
ASSLIPWTSGRVTDTQY